The 27 T cell receptor beta chains reported below all come from one sample, sequenced in a study of blood T cells in healthy people across ages. Alongside a J-beta primer mix, a sample-barcoded 5' primer served in a second PCR lasting roughly 6 to 11 cycles. TCRdb processed the 5' RACE reads anew with MiXCR; each CDR3 protein has one entry. Counted here are 730,000 or so distinct CDR3 sequences, roughly 47% occurring once; the ten biggest clones make up roughly 20%. Sequences were obtained from blood. The receptors here all came from a woman aged 55-69 years in good health.

The V gene is TRBV6-1, the J gene TRBJ2-3, with 10 bases aligning to TRBD1. In germline, CDR1 is MNHNS, CDR2 SASEGT. The CDR3 consists of 17 residues. Trimming at V came to 6 bases and at J to 3 bases, leaving 12 bases not matched to a gene. The CDR3 spells CASSPSPGQGYTDTQYF. The CDR3 coding sequence is TGTGCCAGCAGCCCCAGCCCGGGACAGGGGTATACAGATACGCAGTATTTT.

This clonotype was detected only a few times. The rearrangement links TRBV19 to TRBJ2-1; TRBD2 might be the D (5 bases). Per the germline V gene, CDR1 is LNHDA and CDR2 is SQIVND (reference sequence). The CDR3 runs to 15 residues. Trimming took off 2 bases at V and 5 bases at J, with 13 bases between the two ends. The DNA for the CDR3 is TGTGCCAGTAGTATAAGCAGCGGCAGAGACAATGAGCAGTTCTTC. Protein sequence: CASSISSGRDNEQFF.

In its sample, this clonotype was seen a few times. The V call is TRBV7-9, the J call TRBJ1-5; 8 bases line up with TRBD1. The CDR3 consists of 15 residues. The germline V gene encodes CDR1 SEHNR and CDR2 FQNEAQ (reference sequence). V shed 5 bases, J shed 5 bases, and the junction held 8 bases outside the gene matches. This chain's CDR3 is CASSPDRVVDQPQHF. The CDR3 DNA follows: TGTGCCAGCAGCCCGGACAGGGTCGTCGATCAGCCCCAGCATTTT.

This clonotype was recorded once. This may stem from a read error, because a much larger clone lies one nucleotide away. The chain recombines TRBV29-1 with TRBJ2-3; the match to TRBD1 covers 8 bases. Germline V gene lookup returns CDR1 SQVTM and CDR2 ANQGSEA. The CDR3 is made up of 14 amino acids. The chain's CDR3 is CNISTGEGTDTQYF. CDR3 DNA: TGCAACATCTCGACAGGGGAGGGCACAGATACGCAGTATTTT.

The V and J genes are TRBV12-3 or TRBV12-4 and TRBJ2-3; the match to TRBD2 covers 8 bases. The trim removed 5 bases at V and 6 bases at J, leaving 10 bases unmatched. This CDR3 comprises 15 residues. The CDR3 bases are TGTGCCAGCAGTCCCGGGACTAGGGGTTCTGATACGCAGTATTTT. This translates into CASSPGTRGSDTQYF.

The V call is TRBV6-2 or TRBV6-3, the J call TRBJ2-3; D is unresolved. Germline CDR1 MNHEY, CDR2 SVGEGT. Trimming left V 7 bases short and J 4 bases short, with 12 bases between. The CDR3 is 13 amino acids. This chain's CDR3 is CASTRPAPDTQYF. DNA for the CDR3: TGTGCCAGCACGAGGCCGGCCCCAGATACGCAGTATTTT.

The genes are TRBV28 and TRBJ2-6; TRBD1 might be the D (5 bases). The CDR3 spans 16 residues. Germline loops: CDR1 MDHEN, CDR2 SYDVKM. V was cut by 5 bases and J by 4 bases, with 15 bases left in between. CDR3 amino acids: CASSPLSGLGANVLTF. DNA of the CDR3: TGTGCCAGCAGTCCTTTATCAGGGCTGGGGGCCAACGTCCTGACTTTC.

The chain joins TRBV7-4 to TRBJ2-3; D not resolved. V lost 5 bases, J lost 0 bases, and 21 bases lay in between. Looked up from germline, CDR1 is SGHVT and CDR2 is SQSDAQ. The CDR3 has 18 amino acids. The CDR3: CASSPGAPDESSTDTQYF. CDR3 coding DNA: TGTGCCAGCAGCCCAGGCGCACCGGACGAATCTAGCACAGATACGCAGTATTTT. Filled out from reference TRBV7-4 and TRBJ2-3, the complete variable domain reads GAGVSQSPRYKVAKRGRDVALRCDSISGHVTLYWYRQTLGQGSEVLTYSQSDAQRDKSGRPSGRFSAERPERSVSTLKIQRTEQGDSAVYLCASSPGAPDESSTDTQYFGPGTRLTVL.

The chain links TRBV9 to TRBJ1-6; unclear D gene. Germline CDR1 SGDLS, CDR2 YYNGEE. Trimming cost V 0 bases and J 8 bases, with 9 bases left between them. This CDR3 comprises 14 residues. CDR3 bases: TGTGCCAGCAGCGTAGGGGGAAAAGATTCACCCCTCCACTTT. Translation gives CASSVGGKDSPLHF.

This clonotype has only a few counts. The chain links TRBV6-2 or TRBV6-3 to TRBJ2-5; D ambiguous. The CDR3 totals 15 residues. Germline V gene lookup returns CDR1 MNHEY and CDR2 SVGEGT. The V end lost 2 bases, the J end lost 1 base, and 11 bases lay between the germline ends. CDR3 in DNA: TGTGCCAGCAGTTACCTCGGACGGACCCAAGAGACCCAGTACTTC. Encoded protein: CASSYLGRTQETQYF.

This clonotype has more than one count but fewer than ten. V gene TRBV7-2 combines with J gene TRBJ2-5; 8 positions match TRBD2. Per the germline V gene, CDR1 is SGHTA and CDR2 is FQGNSA. Losses at the gene ends were 2 bases for V and 5 bases for J; bases not matched to a gene: 4. The CDR3 is 14 amino acids. CDR3 nucleotides: TGTGCCAGCAGCTTAATCCCGGGAGGGGAGACCCAGTACTTC. As protein: CASSLIPGGETQYF.

The chain has TRBV9 and TRBJ1-2; unclear D gene. Germline CDR1 SGDLS, CDR2 YYNGEE. The length of the CDR3 is 14 residues. Between the trimmed V and J ends, which lost 0 bases and 4 bases, there was a span of 10 bases. CDR3 amino acids: CASSVGLGGYGYTF. In DNA form, the CDR3 reads TGTGCCAGCAGCGTAGGCTTGGGTGGCTATGGCTACACCTTC.

The chain is built from TRBV20-1 and TRBJ1-1, with unresolved D. This CDR3 spans 13 amino acids. The V gene lost 5 bases and the J gene lost 4 bases, with 14 bases spanning the gap. CDR1 is DFQATT and CDR2 is SNEGSKA in the germline V gene (reference sequence). The chain's CDR3 is CSALTVGGTEAFF. CDR3 nucleotides: TGCAGTGCTTTAACAGTTGGTGGCACTGAAGCTTTCTTT.

Written as DNA, the CDR3 is TGCGCCAGCAGCTCTTTAGCGGGGGGCGGGCATCCTAATGAGCAGTTCTTC. This encodes CASSSLAGGGHPNEQFF. The rearrangement joins TRBV5-1 to TRBJ2-1; 10 bases are shared with TRBD2. The germline V gene encodes CDR1 SGHRS and CDR2 YFSETQ. The V and J ends lost 3 bases and 7 bases, in that order; junction bases with no gene match: 13. This CDR3 is 17 amino acids long. Drawing the rest from reference TRBV5-1 and TRBJ2-1, the complete variable domain is KAGVTQTPRYLIKTRGQQVTLSCSPISGHRSVSWYQQTPGQGLQFLFEYFSETQRNKGNFPGRFSGRQFSNSRSEMNVSTLELGDSALYLCASSSLAGGGHPNEQFFGPGTRLTVL.

This clonotype was picked up many times. The V and J genes are TRBV6-5 and TRBJ2-6; D is tentatively TRBD1 or TRBD2 (5 bases each). V was cut by 3 bases and J by 1 base, with 10 bases left in between. Per germline, CDR1 MNHEY and CDR2 SVGAGI. The CDR3 has 16 residues. The CDR3 protein is CASSYRWGSGANVLTF. CDR3 DNA sequence: TGTGCCAGCAGTTATCGGTGGGGGTCTGGGGCCAACGTCCTGACTTTC.

The V gene is TRBV7-2, the J gene TRBJ2-1, with 9 bases aligning to TRBD2. Germline-derived CDR1 and CDR2 are SGHTA and FQGNSA. The J segment lost 1 base and the V segment lost 5 bases, leaving 6 bases of the junction unmatched. This CDR3 is 16 amino acids long. CDR3: CASSHAGGPSYNEQFF. The CDR3 DNA is TGTGCCAGCAGCCATGCGGGAGGGCCATCCTACAATGAGCAGTTCTTC. Using reference TRBV7-2 and TRBJ2-1 for the parts outside the CDR3, the full variable domain is GAGVSQSPSNKVTEKGKDVELRCDPISGHTALYWYRQSLGQGLEFLIYFQGNSAPDKSGLPSDRFSAERTGGSVSTLTIQRTQQEDSAVYLCASSHAGGPSYNEQFFGPGTRLTVL.

In its sample, this clonotype was seen a few times. The V gene is TRBV9, the J gene TRBJ2-5, with TRBD2 matching over 11 bases. Germline-derived CDR1 and CDR2 are SGDLS and YYNGEE. The V and J ends lost 3 bases and 3 bases, in that order; junction bases with no gene match: 1. The CDR3 loop spans 14 amino acids. The CDR3 loop is CASSAGLAEETQYF. DNA for the CDR3: TGTGCCAGCAGCGCGGGACTAGCGGAAGAGACCCAGTACTTC.

J is TRBJ1-2 and V is TRBV20-1; D is unclear. V lost 0 bases and J 4 bases, leaving 18 bases between the germline ends. CDR3 length: 16 residues. Germline V gene sequence: CDR1 DFQATT, CDR2 SNEGSKA (reference sequence). In DNA, the CDR3 is TGCAGTGCTAGAGATTCCGGGGATCCTTCAGCCTATGGCTACACCTTC. It is translated as CSARDSGDPSAYGYTF.

This clonotype was seen more than once but under ten times. This chain's CDR3 is CSARGSGGAREQFF. The CDR3 region has the DNA TGCAGTGCTAGAGGCAGCGGGGGGGCACGTGAGCAGTTCTTC. This chain links TRBV20-1 with TRBJ2-1, with 10 bases identical to TRBD2. After removal of 1 base from V and 9 bases from J, the junction contained 6 bases not matched to a gene. Germline lookup yields CDR1 DFQATT and CDR2 SNEGSKA (reference sequence). The length of the CDR3 is 14 residues.

The chain combines TRBV4-1 with TRBJ2-5; possibly TRBD2 for D (6 bases). This CDR3 has 15 residues. V was shortened by 4 bases and J by 11 bases, with 23 bases between the two germline ends. The germline gives CDR1 MGHRA, CDR2 YSYEKL. This CDR3 reads CASSLSGEPYNEQYF. CDR3 nucleotides: TGCGCCAGCAGCCTATCGGGGGAACCATACAATGAGCAGTACTTC.

This clonotype was counted at least ten times. V gene TRBV25-1 combines with J gene TRBJ2-5, with D possibly being TRBD2 (6 bases). The CDR3 consists of 15 residues. CDR1 MGHDK and CDR2 SYGVNS come from the germline V gene. The ends were cut back, 7 bases at V and 1 base at J, with 16 bases in the middle. The CDR3 loop is CASKVLAEIQETQYF. The CDR3 nucleotides read TGTGCCAGCAAAGTATTAGCGGAGATCCAAGAGACCCAGTACTTC. The full variable domain, in which reference TRBV25-1 and TRBJ2-5 provide the parts outside the CDR3, is EADIYQTPRYLVIGTGKKITLECSQTMGHDKMYWYQQDPGMELHLIHYSYGVNSTEKGDLSSESTVSRIRTEHFPLTLESARPSHTSQYLCASKVLAEIQETQYFGPGTRLLVL.

This CDR3 is CASGSSRGETQYF. In DNA, the CDR3 is TGTGCCTCCGGGAGCTCCAGGGGGGAGACCCAGTACTTC. The chain carries TRBV19 and TRBJ2-5, with D possibly matching TRBD1 (7 bases). Germline loops: CDR1 LNHDA, CDR2 SQIVND (reference sequence). Trimming cost V 11 bases and J 5 bases, with 18 bases left between them. This CDR3 is built from 13 residues. Full variable domain (rest looked up from reference TRBV19 and TRBJ2-5): DGGITQSPKYLFRKEGQNVTLSCEQNLNHDAMYWYRQDPGQGLRLIYYSQIVNDFQKGDIAEGYSVSREKKESFPLTVTSAQKNPTAFYLCASGSSRGETQYFGPGTRLLVL.

As regards this clonotype: A much larger clone is a single base away; this may be a read error. V usage is TRBV7-2 and J usage is TRBJ2-5, with D possibly matching TRBD2 (6 bases). Looked up from germline, CDR1 is SGHTA and CDR2 is FQGNSA. Trimming stripped 8 bases from V and 1 base from J, with 17 bases between. The CDR3 is 15 residues long. CDR3 loop: CASGAMLAPQETQYF. Here the CDR3 DNA reads TGTGCCAGCGGCGCGATGCTAGCGCCCCAAGAGACCCAGTACTTC. Full variable domain (remainder filled in from reference TRBV7-2 and TRBJ2-5): GAGVSQSPSNKVTEKGKDVELRCDPISGHTALYWYRQSLGQGLEFLIYFQGNSAPDKSGLPSDRFSAERTGGSVSTLTIQRTQQEDSAVYLCASGAMLAPQETQYFGPGTRLLVL.

V usage is TRBV29-1 and J usage is TRBJ1-4; D is ambiguous. Germline V gene sequence: CDR1 SQVTM, CDR2 ANQGSEA. Trimming took off 6 bases at V and 3 bases at J, with 14 bases between the two ends. This CDR3 has 14 residues. The CDR3 nucleotides read TGCAGCGTCCGAGGTGGTAAATCTAATGAAAAACTGTTTTTT. The encoded protein is CSVRGGKSNEKLFF. The variable domain in full, completed from reference TRBV29-1 and TRBJ1-4, reads SAVISQKPSRDICQRGTSLTIQCQVDSQVTMMFWYRQQPGQSLTLIATANQGSEATYESGFVIDKFPISRPNLTFSTLTVSNMSPEDSSIYLCSVRGGKSNEKLFFGSGTQLSVL.

This sequence joins TRBV11-2 and TRBJ1-2; D may be TRBD1 (6 bases). This CDR3 is 13 amino acids long. Germline-derived CDR1 and CDR2 are SGHAT and FQNNGV. Trimming removed 5 bases from V and 8 bases from J, with 15 bases in between. In nucleotides, the CDR3 is TGTGCCAGCAGCACGGACAGCCGTTGGGGCTACACCTTC. It translates to CASSTDSRWGYTF. The variable domain in full, with the rest retrieved from reference TRBV11-2 and TRBJ1-2, is EAGVAQSPRYKIIEKRQSVAFWCNPISGHATLYWYQQILGQGPKLLIQFQNNGVVDDSQLPKDRFSAERLKGVDSTLKIQPAKLEDSAVYLCASSTDSRWGYTFGSGTRLTVV.

The chain joins TRBV20-1 to TRBJ2-7; 11 bases are shared with TRBD2. From germline, CDR1 is DFQATT and CDR2 SNEGSKA (reference sequence). This CDR3 contains 14 residues. V dropped 6 bases and J dropped 9; count of bases not matched to a gene: 13. CDR3 in amino acids: CSAHPSGRLNGQYF. The CDR3 coding sequence is TGCAGTGCCCACCCTAGCGGGAGGCTCAACGGGCAGTACTTC.

Concerning this clonotype: This may arise from a read error, as a much more abundant clone is one base away. The gene calls are TRBV4-3 and TRBJ2-5; tentatively, D is TRBD2 (5 bases). The DNA end lines up better with TRBJ2-7; the J call may be wrong. Germline V CDR1 and CDR2: LGHNA, YSLEER. The CDR3 covers 13 residues. CDR3 region: CASSQKAEGEQYF. In DNA form, the CDR3 reads TGCGCCAGCAGCCAAAAGGCAGAGGGCGAGCAGTACTTC.